The rows below give T cell receptor beta chains drawn from one sample of a study of T cells after yellow fever vaccination. Each CDR3 protein gets one entry after TCRdb re-called the 5' RACE reads with MiXCR. The sample lists more than 350,000 distinct CDR3 sequences; 11% were seen once. The material sequenced was PBMCs, taken on the day of the first yellow fever vaccination. These receptors all come from a man aged 18 to 29 who received the YFV17D yellow fever vaccine. CDR3s include the opening cysteine and the closing phenylalanine or tryptophan. The order of the fields is D gene, clone size, V gene, J gene, CDR3 DNA, CDR3 protein. The D gene is left open where the match is weak. Not every row has a clone size; where given, it reads once, few, many or a size class.

d_call: -; clone_size: -; v_call: TRBV6-2/TRBV6-3; j_call: TRBJ2-5; cdr3_nt: TGTGCCAGCAACTCCGGGCGGGAGACCCAGTACTTC; cdr3_aa: CASNSGRETQYF
d_call: -; clone_size: -; v_call: TRBV11-1; j_call: TRBJ2-5; cdr3_nt: TGTGCCAGCAGCTTCCAGCCCACCCAAGAGACCCAGTACTTC; cdr3_aa: CASSFQPTQETQYF
d_call: -; clone_size: -; v_call: TRBV5-5; j_call: TRBJ1-3; cdr3_nt: TGTGCCAGCAGCTTGGGGGGGATCGTTTCTGGAAACACCATATATTTT; cdr3_aa: CASSLGGIVSGNTIYF
d_call: -; clone_size: few; v_call: TRBV7-2; j_call: TRBJ2-5; cdr3_nt: TGTGCCACCTCTGAGGGGGAGACCCAGTACTTC; cdr3_aa: CATSEGETQYF
d_call: TRBD1; clone_size: few; v_call: TRBV7-2; j_call: TRBJ2-7; cdr3_nt: TGTGCCAGCAGCGTCGACAGGGGAGCCTACGAGCAGTACTTC; cdr3_aa: CASSVDRGAYEQYF
d_call: TRBD1; clone_size: -; v_call: TRBV6-1; j_call: TRBJ2-6; cdr3_nt: TGTGCCAGCAGGCCACAGGGGGCTGGGGCCAACGTCCTGACTTTC; cdr3_aa: CASRPQGAGANVLTF
d_call: -; clone_size: few; v_call: TRBV20-1; j_call: TRBJ2-7; cdr3_nt: TGCAGTGCTCGGCCTACTGACGGGGCTAGCGCAGGGTACGAGCAGTACTTC; cdr3_aa: CSARPTDGASAGYEQYF
d_call: TRBD1; clone_size: -; v_call: TRBV20-1; j_call: TRBJ2-7; cdr3_nt: TGCAGTGCCAGAGCCGACCCGAGGACAGGGATCTACGAGCAGTACTTC; cdr3_aa: CSARADPRTGIYEQYF
d_call: TRBD2; clone_size: many; v_call: TRBV12-3/TRBV12-4; j_call: TRBJ2-5; cdr3_nt: TGTGCCAGCAGTGCCCCTAGCGGGGGGGCCTATGAGACCCAGTACTTC; cdr3_aa: CASSAPSGGAYETQYF
d_call: TRBD2; clone_size: few; v_call: TRBV12-5; j_call: TRBJ2-5; cdr3_nt: TGTGCTAGTGGCCCCGCGAGCGGGGGGGCGGTAGAGACCCAGTACTTC; cdr3_aa: CASGPASGGAVETQYF